The T cell receptor beta chain under discussion was sequenced for a study of shared clonotypes between healthy human individuals. Background on the study: Every donor yielded three CD4 naive, three CD4 memory, two CD8 naive and one CD8 memory plate.

Per germline, CDR1 MNHEY and CDR2 SMNVEV (reference sequence). This CDR3 has 13 residues. V shed 4 bases, J shed 8 bases, and the junction held 5 bases outside the gene matches. TCRdb keeps only in-frame clones here, not all; method: immunoSEQ multiplex PCR. The sample carries 170,000 or so clones, approximately 61% recorded once. This clone was counted many times. The rearrangement joins TRBV27 to TRBJ2-1; 7 nucleotides line up with TRBD1. The origin of this receptor is a man aged 25-45 years in good health. Sequenced material: memory CD4+ T cells sorted from blood. Subset denoted: CD45RA-negative fraction. For the CDR3, the DNA is TGTGCCAGCAGTTCAGTCACAGGGGATGAGCAGTTCTTC. Its protein is CASSSVTGDEQFF.